A selection of T cell receptor beta chains follows, all from one sample in a study of blood T cell repertoires in COVID-19. The method was immunoSEQ multiplex PCR; TCRdb's version includes in-frame clones alone and lacks a portion of them. The profile shows about 320,000 clones, 65% to 90% of them singletons. Input material: peripheral blood. The receptors were sampled from a human donor in a cohort sampled during active COVID-19. The conserved cysteine and the conserved F or W are not part of the CDR3 here. A D gene is named only where the DNA matches it firmly. Where a row states a size, it is once, few, many or the class of an expanded clone; other rows omit it.

cdr3_length	d_call	v_call	j_call	clone_size	cdr3_aa
13	TRBD1	TRBV7-2	TRBJ1-4	.	ASSEQGQGIEKLF
12	.	TRBV18	TRBJ1-1	.	ASSPLSSNTEAF
11	.	TRBV10-2	TRBJ1-2	.	ASSETIRSGYT
12	TRBD1	TRBV5-1	TRBJ1-5	.	ASSLWTGEQPQH
13	.	TRBV15	TRBJ1-1	.	ATSRDEEVNTEAF
14	TRBD1	TRBV27	TRBJ1-5	.	ASSHSRTGGRQPQH
13	.	TRBV19	TRBJ1-1	once	ASSIWERGNTEAF
11	.	TRBV5-1	TRBJ1-2	.	ASSAGRVNGYT
14	.	TRBV24-1	TRBJ1-3	.	ATSDRDGRAGNTIY
13	TRBD1	TRBV10-1	TRBJ2-5	.	ASSEYDRGQETQY
12	TRBD1	TRBV28	TRBJ1-5	.	ASSTGTGTQPQH
13	.	TRBV14	TRBJ1-1	.	ASSQETGWVTEAF
16	TRBD2	TRBV24-1	TRBJ2-5	.	ATSDLTPSGGGQETQY
12	TRBD1	TRBV2	TRBJ1-2	.	ASRDRIVNYGYT
11	.	TRBV7-2	TRBJ1-6	.	ASSLENYRTLH
13	.	TRBV6-5	TRBJ1-5	once	ASSSFPLGLQPQH
13	TRBD1	TRBV29-1	TRBJ2-7	.	SVVLGDRLSYEQY
11	.	TRBV12-3/TRBV12-4	TRBJ1-1	.	ASSVPGSAEAF
13	TRBD2	TRBV18	TRBJ2-3	.	ASSPEGLVVDTQY
11	.	TRBV7-3	TRBJ2-5	.	ASSLTREETQY
16	TRBD2	TRBV25-1	TRBJ2-5	.	ASSALPGLAFEKETQY
13	.	TRBV10-3	TRBJ1-2	.	AISEPTGGPNGYT
14	TRBD1	TRBV29-1	TRBJ1-2	.	SVPPTLQGFSYGYT
9	.	TRBV3-1/TRBV3-2	TRBJ1-1	.	ASSPGTEAF
12	.	TRBV28	TRBJ2-7	.	ASSSSGQHYEQY
12	.	TRBV11-2	TRBJ1-5	.	ASSLTRGNQPQH
13	TRBD1	TRBV7-2	TRBJ1-6	.	ASSDHRGYNSPLH
11	.	TRBV27	TRBJ1-2	.	ASSLEGLGGYT
11	.	TRBV19	TRBJ1-1	.	ASSARRNTEAF
13	.	TRBV6-5	TRBJ1-6	.	ASSYSTGHSSPLH
15	.	TRBV5-8	TRBJ1-3	.	ASSFRPTWVAGNTIY
12	.	TRBV5-1	TRBJ1-2	.	ASSFTPGGYGYT
11	.	TRBV27	TRBJ1-1	.	ASSYWGVTEAF
11	.	TRBV2	TRBJ2-2	.	ASSGTATGELF
19	TRBD1	TRBV2	TRBJ2-4	.	ASSEETRQGVLGRAKNIQY
9	.	TRBV29-1	TRBJ2-2	.	SVQGFGELF
16	TRBD2	TRBV2	TRBJ2-7	.	ASSGSRGSRGGNYEQY
12	TRBD1	TRBV3-1/TRBV3-2	TRBJ1-6	few	ASSPGQGSSPLH
13	.	TRBV29-1	TRBJ2-3	few	SAPKGPTGTDTQY
10	.	TRBV6-5	TRBJ1-6	few	ASRTPGSPLH
12	.	TRBV19	TRBJ1-5	.	ASSWMAHSQPQH
13	.	TRBV5-4	TRBJ1-2	.	ASSGGATGSNGYT
13	.	TRBV5-4	TRBJ2-5	.	ASSLGGGGQETQY
12	.	TRBV24-1	TRBJ1-3	.	ATSPGGVGNTIY
16	.	TRBV12-5	TRBJ1-5	.	ASGLIGRGLTGNQPQH
15	TRBD2	TRBV5-1	TRBJ2-1	.	ASSFGLAGGAYNEQF
10	.	TRBV12-3/TRBV12-4	TRBJ2-7	.	ASSYRVHEQY
12	TRBD1	TRBV4-1	TRBJ1-5	.	ASSQKTGTQPQH
11	.	TRBV7-9	TRBJ2-1	.	ASSLSGTNEQF
11	.	TRBV5-1	TRBJ1-4	.	ASGAATNEKLF
13	TRBD1	TRBV3-1/TRBV3-2	TRBJ1-2	few	ASSPWTGESWGYT
10	.	TRBV7-3	TRBJ2-1	.	ASRGTGNEQF